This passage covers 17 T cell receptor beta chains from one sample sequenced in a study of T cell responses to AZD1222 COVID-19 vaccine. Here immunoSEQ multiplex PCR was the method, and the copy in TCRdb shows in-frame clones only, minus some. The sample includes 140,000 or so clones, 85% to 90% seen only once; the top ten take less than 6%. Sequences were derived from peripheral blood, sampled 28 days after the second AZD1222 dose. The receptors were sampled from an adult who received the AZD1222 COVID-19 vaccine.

CDR3 loop: CASRSEGGSGYGYTF. CDR3 nucleotides: TGTGCCAGCAGGTCTGAAGGGGGCTCGGGCTATGGCTACACCTTC. This sequence joins TRBV2 and TRBJ1-2, with 7 bases identical to TRBD1. The junction had 11 bases not matched to a gene; V was cut back by 6 bases and J by 4 bases. The CDR3 sequence is 15 residues long. Germline V gene data show CDR1 as SNHLY and CDR2 as FYNNEI. The complete variable domain, with remaining parts taken from reference TRBV2 and TRBJ1-2, reads EPEVTQTPSHQVTQMGQEVILRCVPISNHLYFYWYRQILGQKVEFLVSFYNNEISEKSEIFDDQFSVERPDGSNFTLKIRSTKLEDSAMYFCASRSEGGSGYGYTFGSGTRLTVV.

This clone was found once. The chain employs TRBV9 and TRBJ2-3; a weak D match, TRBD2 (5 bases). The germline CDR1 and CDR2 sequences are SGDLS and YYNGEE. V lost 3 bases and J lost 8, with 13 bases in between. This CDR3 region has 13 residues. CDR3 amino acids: CASSATAGRTQYF. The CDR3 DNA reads TGTGCCAGCAGCGCGACGGCGGGCCGTACGCAGTATTTT. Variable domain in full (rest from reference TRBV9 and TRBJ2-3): DSGVTQTPKHLITATGQRVTLRCSPRSGDLSVYWYQQSLDQGLQFLIQYYNGEERAKGNILERFSAQQFPDLHSELNLSSLELGDSALYFCASSATAGRTQYFGPGTRLTVL.

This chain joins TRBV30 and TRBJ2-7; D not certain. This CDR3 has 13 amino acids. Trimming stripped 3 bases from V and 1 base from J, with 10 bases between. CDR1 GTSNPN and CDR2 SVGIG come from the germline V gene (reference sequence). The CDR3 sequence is CAWSHRLSYEQYF. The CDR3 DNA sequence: TGTGCCTGGAGCCACCGCCTTTCCTACGAGCAGTACTTC. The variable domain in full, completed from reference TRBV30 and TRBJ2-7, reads SQTIHQWPATLVQPVGSPLSLECTVEGTSNPNLYWYRQAAGRGLQLLFYSVGIGQISSEVPQNLSASRPQDRQFILSSKKLLLSDSGFYLCAWSHRLSYEQYFGPGTRLTVT.

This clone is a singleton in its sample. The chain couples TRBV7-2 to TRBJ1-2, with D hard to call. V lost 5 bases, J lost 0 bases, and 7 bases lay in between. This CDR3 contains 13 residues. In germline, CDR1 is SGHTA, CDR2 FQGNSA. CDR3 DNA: TGTGCCAGCAGCCCTGAAACTAACTATGGCTACACCTTC. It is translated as CASSPETNYGYTF. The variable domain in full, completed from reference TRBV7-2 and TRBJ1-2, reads GAGVSQSPSNKVTEKGKDVELRCDPISGHTALYWYRQSLGQGLEFLIYFQGNSAPDKSGLPSDRFSAERTGGSVSTLTIQRTQQEDSAVYLCASSPETNYGYTFGSGTRLTVV.

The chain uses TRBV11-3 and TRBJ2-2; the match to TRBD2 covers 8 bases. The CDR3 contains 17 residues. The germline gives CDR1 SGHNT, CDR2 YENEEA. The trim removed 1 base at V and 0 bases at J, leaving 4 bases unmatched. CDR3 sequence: CASSLAGGTPNTGELFF. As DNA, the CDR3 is TGTGCCAGCAGCTTAGCGGGAGGGACACCGAACACCGGGGAGCTGTTTTTT. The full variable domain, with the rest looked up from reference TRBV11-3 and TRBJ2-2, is EAGVVQSPRYKIIEKKQPVAFWCNPISGHNTLYWYLQNLGQGPELLIRYENEEAVDDSQLPKDRFSAERLKGVDSTLKIQPAELGDSAVYLCASSLAGGTPNTGELFFGEGSRLTVL.

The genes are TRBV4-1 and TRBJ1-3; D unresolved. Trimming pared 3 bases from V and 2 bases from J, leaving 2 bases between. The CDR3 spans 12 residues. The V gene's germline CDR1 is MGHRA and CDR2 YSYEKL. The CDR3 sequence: CASSQAGNTIYF. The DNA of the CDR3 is TGCGCCAGCAGCCAGGCTGGAAACACCATATATTTT.

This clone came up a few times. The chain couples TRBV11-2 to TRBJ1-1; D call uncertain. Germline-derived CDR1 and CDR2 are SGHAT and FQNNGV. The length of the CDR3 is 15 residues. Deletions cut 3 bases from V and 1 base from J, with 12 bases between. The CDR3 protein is CASSFGGLTNTEAFF. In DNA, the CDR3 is TGTGCCAGCAGCTTCGGAGGACTGACGAACACTGAAGCTTTCTTT.

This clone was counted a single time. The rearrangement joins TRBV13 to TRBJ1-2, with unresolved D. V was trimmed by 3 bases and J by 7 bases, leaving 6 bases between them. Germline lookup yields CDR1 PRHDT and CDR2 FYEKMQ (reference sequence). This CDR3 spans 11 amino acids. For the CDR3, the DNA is TGTGCCAGCAGCTTTTCCGGTGGCTACACCTTC. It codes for CASSFSGGYTF. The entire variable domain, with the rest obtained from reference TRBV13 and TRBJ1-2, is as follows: AAGVIQSPRHLIKEKRETATLKCYPIPRHDTVYWYQQGPGQDPQFLISFYEKMQSDKGSIPDRFSAQQFSDYHSELNMSSLELGDSALYFCASSFSGGYTFGSGTRLTVV.

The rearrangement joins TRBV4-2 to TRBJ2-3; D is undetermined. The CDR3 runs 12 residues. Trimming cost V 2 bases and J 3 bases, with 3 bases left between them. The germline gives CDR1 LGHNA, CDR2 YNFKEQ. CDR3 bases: TGTGCCAGCAGCCAAAATACAGATACGCAGTATTTT. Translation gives CASSQNTDTQYF.

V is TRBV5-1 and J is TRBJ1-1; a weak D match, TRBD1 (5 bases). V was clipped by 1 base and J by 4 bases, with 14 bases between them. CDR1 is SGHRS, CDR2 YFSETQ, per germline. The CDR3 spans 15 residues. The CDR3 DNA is TGCGCCAGCAGCTTGACCGAGGGGCAAGTCACTGAAGCTTTCTTT. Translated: CASSLTEGQVTEAFF.

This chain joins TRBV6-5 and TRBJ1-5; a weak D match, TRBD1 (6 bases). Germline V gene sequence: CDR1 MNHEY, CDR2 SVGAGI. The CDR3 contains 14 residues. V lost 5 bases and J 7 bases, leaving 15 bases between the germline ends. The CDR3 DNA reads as TGTGCCAGCAGTCACGTACAGGGTTCACAGCCCCAGCATTTT. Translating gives CASSHVQGSQPQHF.

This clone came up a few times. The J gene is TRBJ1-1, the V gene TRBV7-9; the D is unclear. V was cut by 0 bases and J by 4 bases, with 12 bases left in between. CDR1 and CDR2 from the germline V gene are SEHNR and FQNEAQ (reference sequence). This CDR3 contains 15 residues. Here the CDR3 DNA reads TGTGCCAGCAGCTTAGCGGACCTCTGGAGCACTGAAGCTTTCTTT. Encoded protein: CASSLADLWSTEAFF. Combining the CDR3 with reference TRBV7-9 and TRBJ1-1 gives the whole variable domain DTGVSQNPRHKITKRGQNVTFRCDPISEHNRLYWYRQTLGQGPEFLTYFQNEAQLEKSRLLSDRFSAERPKGSFSTLEIQRTEQGDSAMYLCASSLADLWSTEAFFGQGTRLTVV.

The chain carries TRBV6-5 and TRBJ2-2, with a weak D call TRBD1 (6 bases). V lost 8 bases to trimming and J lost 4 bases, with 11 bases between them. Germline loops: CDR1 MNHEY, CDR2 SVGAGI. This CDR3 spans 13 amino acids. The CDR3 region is CASRVTGTGELFF. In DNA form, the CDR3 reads TGTGCCAGCCGGGTGACAGGCACCGGGGAGCTGTTTTTT.

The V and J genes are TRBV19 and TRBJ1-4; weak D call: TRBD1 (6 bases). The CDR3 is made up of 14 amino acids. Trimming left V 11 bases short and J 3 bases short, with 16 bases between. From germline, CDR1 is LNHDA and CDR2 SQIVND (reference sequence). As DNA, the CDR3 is TGTGCCGTCGGGGCGGGGGCTGCTAATGAAAAACTGTTTTTT. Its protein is CAVGAGAANEKLFF.

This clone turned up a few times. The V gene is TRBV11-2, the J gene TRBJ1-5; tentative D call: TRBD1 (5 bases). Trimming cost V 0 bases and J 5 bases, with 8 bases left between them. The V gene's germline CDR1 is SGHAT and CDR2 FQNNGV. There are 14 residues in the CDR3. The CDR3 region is CASSLDGGDQPQHF. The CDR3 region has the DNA TGTGCCAGCAGCTTAGATGGGGGGGATCAGCCCCAGCATTTT.

This chain's CDR3 is CASSLVQGETDTQYF. The CDR3 nucleotides are TGCGCCAGCAGCTTGGTTCAGGGCGAGACAGATACGCAGTATTTT. The chain couples TRBV5-1 to TRBJ2-3, with a tentative D call TRBD1 (5 bases). The V gene's germline CDR1 is SGHRS and CDR2 YFSETQ. The CDR3 is 15 amino acids. Deletions cut 0 bases from V and 3 bases from J, with 11 bases between.

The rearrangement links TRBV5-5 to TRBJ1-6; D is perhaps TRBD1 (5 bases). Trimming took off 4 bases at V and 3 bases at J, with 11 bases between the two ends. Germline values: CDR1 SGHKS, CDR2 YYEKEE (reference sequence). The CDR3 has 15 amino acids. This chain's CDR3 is CASSPDSYYNSPLHF. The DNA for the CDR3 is TGTGCCAGCAGCCCTGACAGCTACTATAATTCACCCCTCCACTTT.